This T cell receptor beta chain was sequenced during a study of T-cell memory formation after mild COVID-19. Study outcomes and limitations: Clones which contracted sat mainly in CM and EM if CD4+, and in EMRA if CD8+. Day 15 to 85 contractors were CD4/CD8 balanced; later expanders leaned CD4+. Memory sampled before infection contained some responding clones, suggesting cross-reactive memory joined.

Remarks on this clonotype: The antigen remains undetermined.

Looked up from germline, CDR1 is SGHRS and CDR2 is YFSETQ. The CDR3 runs to 15 residues. Trimming took off 0 bases at V and 2 bases at J, with 10 bases between the two ends. 5'RACE primed from the constant segment yielded TCR alpha and TCR beta cDNA libraries bearing sample barcodes and UMIs. TCRdb independently ran MiXCR on the 5' RACE reads; one entry per CDR3 protein. The sample lists around 400,000 distinct CDR3 sequences; roughly a quarter were seen once. The genes are TRBV5-1 and TRBJ2-3; D ambiguous. The source of this sequence is an adult woman who had mild COVID-19 (a few samples of this study predate the infection). Cell type and time point are not known. Input material: PBMCs or a T cell subset sorted from them (not recorded which). The DNA of the CDR3 is TGCGCCAGCAGCTTGGGACATTTTCCCACAGATACGCAGTATTTT. This codes for CASSLGHFPTDTQYF. The complete variable domain, with remaining parts taken from reference TRBV5-1 and TRBJ2-3, reads KAGVTQTPRYLIKTRGQQVTLSCSPISGHRSVSWYQQTPGQGLQFLFEYFSETQRNKGNFPGRFSGRQFSNSRSEMNVSTLELGDSALYLCASSLGHFPTDTQYFGPGTRLTVL.